The 24 T cell receptor beta chains below were found in one sample sequenced in a study of control samples from healthy donors and cancer patients. Profiling relied on immunoSEQ multiplex PCR, and the TCRdb table lists in-frame clones only, not all of them. This table has 100,000 to 150,000 clones, roughly 90% appearing once. The sequencing input was blood. All receptors derive from a young man in good health.

This chain links TRBV7-9 with TRBJ1-2, with D hard to call. Trimming removed 0 bases from V and 4 bases from J, with 15 bases in between. The CDR3 length is 16 residues. Germline CDR1 and CDR2: SEHNR and FQNEAQ (reference sequence). Here the CDR3 DNA reads TGTGCCAGCAGCTTAGCGTCGGCGGAGCCTTTCTATGGCTACACCTTC. It translates to CASSLASAEPFYGYTF. Full variable domain (outside the CDR3, taken from reference TRBV7-9 and TRBJ1-2): DTGVSQNPRHKITKRGQNVTFRCDPISEHNRLYWYRQTLGQGPEFLTYFQNEAQLEKSRLLSDRFSAERPKGSFSTLEIQRTEQGDSAMYLCASSLASAEPFYGYTFGSGTRLTVV.

This chain joins TRBV9 and TRBJ1-1; 7 positions match TRBD1. Germline V lookup: CDR1 SGDLS, CDR2 YYNGEE. V lost 3 bases, J lost 1 base, and 6 bases stayed unmatched. There are 15 residues in the CDR3. CDR3 region: CASSAGQLSNTEAFF. DNA for the CDR3: TGTGCCAGCAGCGCGGGACAGCTTTCGAACACTGAAGCTTTCTTT.

The J gene is TRBJ2-7, the V gene TRBV29-1; D is unclear. Trimming removed 7 bases at V and 3 bases at J, with 10 bases between. CDR1 SQVTM and CDR2 ANQGSEA come from the germline V gene. The CDR3 contains 11 residues. CDR3: CSGLFYYEQYF. The CDR3 region has the DNA TGCAGCGGACTCTTCTACTACGAGCAGTACTTC.

The chain links TRBV29-1 to TRBJ1-2; a weak D match, TRBD1 (6 bases). The CDR3 has 12 residues. The germline V gene has CDR1 SQVTM and CDR2 ANQGSEA. Trimming pared 4 bases from V and 8 bases from J, leaving 14 bases between. Here the CDR3 reads CSVAGGAQGYTF. DNA of the CDR3: TGCAGCGTTGCGGGGGGCGCGCAAGGCTACACCTTC.

J is TRBJ1-5 and V is TRBV2; D call uncertain. With 3 bases removed from V and 0 bases from J, the gap between germline ends came to 9 bases. CDR1 is SNHLY and CDR2 is FYNNEI in the germline V gene. The CDR3 runs to 15 residues. The CDR3 reads CASSDRGNSNQPQHF. CDR3 DNA: TGTGCCAGCAGTGATCGCGGCAATAGCAATCAGCCCCAGCATTTT.

In this sample, this clone turned up once. The chain carries TRBV19 and TRBJ1-6; 11 nucleotides agree with TRBD1. The V segment lost 4 bases and the J segment 6 bases; nucleotides outside the gene matches: 5. Germline loops: CDR1 LNHDA, CDR2 SQIVND (reference sequence). CDR3 length equals 16 residues. The DNA for the CDR3 is TGTGCCAGTAGTACAGGACAGGGGGCCTTTAATTCACCCCTCCACTTT. It translates to CASSTGQGAFNSPLHF.

The V and J genes are TRBV18 and TRBJ1-4; D gene ambiguous. Deletions cut 0 bases from V and 8 bases from J, with 10 bases between. This CDR3 is built from 14 residues. Germline CDR1 and CDR2: KGHSH and LQKENI. This CDR3 is CASSPPGLGEKLFF. CDR3 sequence (DNA): TGTGCCAGCTCACCACCCGGGCTCGGGGAAAAACTGTTTTTT.

The chain employs TRBV5-1 and TRBJ1-5; no firm D call. This CDR3 is 13 amino acids long. The germline V gene encodes CDR1 SGHRS and CDR2 YFSETQ. V lost 0 bases and J lost 5, with 6 bases in between. The CDR3 nucleotides are TGCGCCAGCAGCTTGGGGTATGATCAGCCCCAGCATTTT. It specifies CASSLGYDQPQHF.

V is TRBV6-5 and J is TRBJ1-2, with 9 bases that match TRBD1. The length of the CDR3 is 12 residues. Germline CDR1 is MNHEY and CDR2 is SVGAGI. J lost 6 bases, V lost 10 bases, and 6 bases had no gene match. CDR3 loop: CATRRDRDGYTF. CDR3 in DNA: TGTGCCACGAGGCGGGACAGGGATGGCTACACCTTC.

The chain combines TRBV12-3 or TRBV12-4 with TRBJ2-5; unclear D gene. The CDR3 is 12 residues long. Between the trimmed V and J ends, which lost 3 bases and 0 bases, there was a span of 2 bases. CDR3 residues: CASSFHQETQYF. For the CDR3, the DNA is TGTGCCAGCAGTTTTCACCAAGAGACCCAGTACTTC.

This chain connects TRBV5-1 to TRBJ2-7, with 7 bases identical to TRBD2. The CDR3 sequence is 14 residues long. V dropped 0 bases and J dropped 2; count of bases not matched to a gene: 2. The germline V gene has CDR1 SGHRS and CDR2 YFSETQ. The CDR3 region is CASSLDAGAYEQYF. CDR3 bases: TGCGCCAGCAGCTTGGATGCGGGGGCCTACGAGCAGTACTTC. The full variable domain, rest sourced from reference TRBV5-1 and TRBJ2-7, is KAGVTQTPRYLIKTRGQQVTLSCSPISGHRSVSWYQQTPGQGLQFLFEYFSETQRNKGNFPGRFSGRQFSNSRSEMNVSTLELGDSALYLCASSLDAGAYEQYFGPGTRLTVT.

The chain combines TRBV29-1 with TRBJ1-3; D not certain. CDR1 and CDR2 (germline): SQVTM, ANQGSEA. The CDR3 runs to 12 residues. The V gene lost 8 bases and the J gene lost 0 bases, with 8 bases spanning the gap. The CDR3 bases are TGCAGCTTTCAAGACTCTGGAAACACCATATATTTT. This sequence encodes CSFQDSGNTIYF.

The chain couples TRBV6-6 to TRBJ1-6, with D perhaps matching TRBD1 (5 bases). Germline V lookup: CDR1 MNHNY, CDR2 SVGAGI (reference sequence). The CDR3 sequence is 17 residues long. Trimming removed 5 bases at V and 0 bases at J, with 14 bases between. CDR3 sequence: CASSRDWGSSYNSPLHF. In nucleotides, the CDR3 is TGTGCCAGCAGTCGGGACTGGGGGAGCTCCTATAATTCACCCCTCCACTTT.

The chain couples TRBV9 to TRBJ2-1; 13 bases match TRBD2. V gave up 3 bases and J gave up 6 bases; unmatched junction bases: 9. Germline CDR1 is SGDLS and CDR2 is YYNGEE. This CDR3 is built from 17 residues. As DNA, the CDR3 is TGTGCCAGCAGCGCGAAGCTACTAGCGGGGGGGGTCAATGAGCAGTTCTTC. Protein sequence: CASSAKLLAGGVNEQFF.

V usage is TRBV11-2 and J usage is TRBJ2-2; weak D call: TRBD2 (5 bases). CDR3 length equals 16 residues. Per the germline V gene, CDR1 is SGHAT and CDR2 is FQNNGV. With 3 bases removed from V and 3 bases from J, the gap between germline ends came to 14 bases. The CDR3 nucleotides are TGTGCCAGCAGCTTTACTAGTCTCGCAGACACCGGGGAGCTGTTTTTT. Encoded protein: CASSFTSLADTGELFF.

CDR3 nucleotides: TGTGCCAGCAGCTTAGCCGAGGGACAGAGCTATGGCTACACCTTC. Its translation is CASSLAEGQSYGYTF. The gene calls are TRBV7-9 and TRBJ1-2; 7 bases agree with TRBD1. CDR1 is SEHNR, CDR2 FQNEAQ, per germline (reference sequence). Trimming removed 0 bases from V and 4 bases from J; junction bases left unmatched: 5. The CDR3 extends over 15 amino acids.

The chain carries TRBV6-5 and TRBJ2-7, with 9 bases identical to TRBD1. Germline V gene data show CDR1 as MNHEY and CDR2 as SVGAGI. The CDR3 consists of 14 residues. With V trimmed by 7 bases and J by 3 bases, 7 bases remained unmatched. CDR3 in DNA: TGTGCCAGCACCTCTTTGGGACAGGGCTACGAGCAGTACTTC. It translates to CASTSLGQGYEQYF.

This clone was seen just once. The gene calls are TRBV6-5 and TRBJ1-2; TRBD1 matches 7 bases. J gave up 3 bases and V 5 bases, and 6 bases lay outside the gene matches. CDR3 length: 14 residues. Germline CDR1 and CDR2: MNHEY and SVGAGI. The CDR3 region is CASSTETGHYGYTF. The CDR3 nucleotides are TGTGCCAGCAGTACGGAGACAGGGCACTATGGCTACACCTTC.

The chain is built from TRBV13 and TRBJ1-1; D gene uncertain. Germline CDR1 PRHDT, CDR2 FYEKMQ (reference sequence). CDR3 length: 15 amino acids. Between the trimmed V and J ends, which lost 3 bases and 0 bases, there was a span of 11 bases. CDR3 sequence: CASSFSKGMNTEAFF. The CDR3, as DNA: TGTGCCAGCAGCTTTAGTAAGGGAATGAACACTGAAGCTTTCTTT.

The rearrangement joins TRBV11-2 to TRBJ2-4; D gene ambiguous. The germline gives CDR1 SGHAT, CDR2 FQNNGV. Between the trimmed V and J ends, which lost 0 bases and 7 bases, there was a span of 4 bases. This CDR3 spans 12 amino acids. The DNA for the CDR3 is TGTGCCAGCAGCTTAGACAGGAACATTCAGTACTTC. As protein: CASSLDRNIQYF. Using reference TRBV11-2 and TRBJ2-4 for the parts outside the CDR3, the full variable domain is EAGVAQSPRYKIIEKRQSVAFWCNPISGHATLYWYQQILGQGPKLLIQFQNNGVVDDSQLPKDRFSAERLKGVDSTLKIQPAKLEDSAVYLCASSLDRNIQYFGAGTRLSVL.

The chain carries TRBV6-1 and TRBJ1-2, with D perhaps TRBD1 (6 bases). CDR1 and CDR2 (germline): MNHNS, SASEGT. Trimming pared 3 bases from V and 8 bases from J, leaving 7 bases between. The CDR3 length is 11 residues. The CDR3 reads CASSDGGGYTF. The CDR3, as DNA: TGTGCCAGCAGTGACGGGGGCGGCTACACCTTC.

The chain links TRBV6-5 to TRBJ2-3; the match to TRBD1 covers 10 bases. This CDR3 comprises 15 residues. V shed 6 bases and J 5 bases; nucleotides not matched to a gene: 8. Per the germline V gene, CDR1 is MNHEY and CDR2 is SVGAGI. The CDR3 protein is CASRLGQGELDTQYF. CDR3 sequence (DNA): TGTGCCAGCAGATTAGGACAGGGGGAGTTAGATACGCAGTATTTT.

The rearrangement uses TRBV2 and TRBJ1-4, with D perhaps matching TRBD1 (6 bases). The V end was cut by 4 bases, the J end by 2 bases, with 26 bases between. Germline-derived CDR1 and CDR2 are SNHLY and FYNNEI. CDR3 length equals 20 residues. The CDR3 bases are TGTGCCAGCAGTGCAAAATTGGGGACAATTAGTGGTGGGACTAATGAAAAACTGTTTTTT. Protein product: CASSAKLGTISGGTNEKLFF.

The V call is TRBV11-2, the J call TRBJ1-4; 8 bases match TRBD1. Germline V gene data show CDR1 as SGHAT and CDR2 as FQNNGV. V lost 1 base to trimming and J lost 4 bases; unmatched junction nucleotides: 5. This CDR3 has 16 residues. CDR3 in amino acids: CASSLGTGWDNEKLFF. In nucleotides, the CDR3 is TGTGCCAGCAGCTTAGGGACAGGGTGGGATAATGAAAAACTGTTTTTT.